The 8 T cell receptor beta chains below come from one sample, sequenced in a study of T-cell reconstitution after alpha-beta-depleted transplantation in children. TCRbeta library construction was performed incorporating unique molecular identifiers. TCRdb passed the PCR reads through MiXCR, listing each CDR3 protein once. This sample has a few hundred thousand distinct CDR3 sequences, with about a quarter found just once. The sequences come from PBMCs, collected before TCRalphabeta/CD19-depleted stem cell transplant. The receptors originated from a girl aged 2 to 9 with Fanconi anemia, due to receive a stem cell transplant.

The gene calls are TRBV28 and TRBJ2-7; 7 bases align to TRBD2. Per germline, CDR1 MDHEN and CDR2 SYDVKM. The V and J ends lost 7 bases and 5 bases, in that order; junction bases with no gene match: 8. The CDR3 has 13 residues. This CDR3 reads CASKREGWNEQYF. Here the CDR3 DNA reads TGTGCCAGCAAGAGGGAGGGGTGGAACGAGCAGTACTTC.

This chain joins TRBV12-3 or TRBV12-4 and TRBJ2-4; 8 positions match TRBD2. J was trimmed by 8 bases and V by 6 bases; bases with no gene match: 15. The CDR3 length is 16 residues. For the CDR3, the DNA is TGTGCCAGCAGCGCGCCGGGAGGGCCTAGTGTGGACATTCAGTACTTC. Amino acid sequence: CASSAPGGPSVDIQYF.

This clonotype occurred a few times. The chain has TRBV24-1 and TRBJ2-7, with D tentatively TRBD2 (5 bases). The ends were cut back, 3 bases at V and 0 bases at J, with 11 bases in the middle. The CDR3 runs 15 residues. Germline loops: CDR1 KGHDR, CDR2 SFDVKD. This CDR3 is CATSDPGLPSYEQYF. The CDR3 nucleotides are TGTGCCACCAGTGATCCCGGACTGCCCTCCTACGAGCAGTACTTC.

This clonotype was detected only a few times. V gene TRBV4-2 combines with J gene TRBJ2-1; D is perhaps TRBD1 (6 bases). The V gene lost 3 bases and the J gene lost 4 bases, with 16 bases spanning the gap. CDR3 length: 16 residues. Germline CDR1 reads LGHNA; CDR2 reads YNFKEQ. The CDR3 reads CASSHYRDMNYNEQFF. CDR3 DNA sequence: TGTGCCAGCAGCCACTACCGGGACATGAATTACAATGAGCAGTTCTTC.

The table lists this clonotype with many counts. The chain combines TRBV12-3 or TRBV12-4 with TRBJ2-7, with TRBD1 matching over 7 bases. V gave up 7 bases and J gave up 0 bases; unmatched junction bases: 3. This CDR3 has 13 residues. The CDR3 DNA reads TGTGCCAGCAAGGGGGACAGCTCCTACGAGCAGTACTTC. This translates into CASKGDSSYEQYF.

V gene TRBV20-1 combines with J gene TRBJ2-3; the D is unclear. The CDR3 runs to 12 residues. V shed 7 bases and J shed 2 bases, with 10 bases lying between them. Germline values: CDR1 DFQATT, CDR2 SNEGSKA (reference sequence). The CDR3 reads CSGMHPTDTQYF. Written as DNA, the CDR3 is TGCAGTGGTATGCACCCCACAGATACGCAGTATTTT.

This clonotype was found many times. This rearrangement joins TRBV20-1 to TRBJ2-3; D is unclear. The CDR3 length is 13 residues. V lost 0 bases and J 2 bases, leaving 6 bases between the germline ends. In germline, CDR1 is DFQATT, CDR2 SNEGSKA (reference sequence). The DNA for the CDR3 is TGCAGTGCTAGAGATTCGGTCACAGATACGCAGTATTTT. This sequence encodes CSARDSVTDTQYF.

This clonotype was seen a few times. The chain recombines TRBV20-1 with TRBJ2-7; TRBD2 matches 7 bases. Germline trimming cut 3 bases from V and 4 bases from J; bases unmatched to any gene: 9. The CDR3 runs 14 residues. Germline V lookup: CDR1 DFQATT, CDR2 SNEGSKA (reference sequence). The CDR3 sequence is CSASDTAGVYEQYF. The CDR3 nucleotides are TGCAGTGCTAGTGATACCGCGGGGGTATACGAGCAGTACTTC.